The 4 T cell receptor beta chains listed next were all sequenced from one sample in a study of T cells in Graves' hyperthyroidism and ophthalmopathy. Amplification of TCR beta CDR3 regions was performed using RNA transcripts as template. Using the HTBI primer set, a first-round RT-PCR was run on the TCR CDR3. MiXCR, applied by TCRdb to the multiplex PCR reads, yields one record per CDR3 protein. Of roughly 840,000 distinct CDR3 sequences listed, about 38% are singletons. The sequencing input was blood. Receptors were obtained from a man between 18 and 29 years old with Graves' hyperthyroidism.

In its sample, this clonotype was seen a few times. V and J are TRBV19 and TRBJ1-3, with D perhaps TRBD1 (5 bases). CDR1 is LNHDA and CDR2 is SQIVND in the germline V gene (reference sequence). The CDR3 totals 16 residues. The V end was cut by 4 bases, the J end by 3 bases, with 16 bases between. The CDR3 loop is CASSRGSTSYGNTIYF. CDR3 bases: TGTGCCAGTAGTAGGGGCTCGACTTCCTATGGAAACACCATATATTTT.

In its sample, this clonotype was seen a few times. The V and J genes are TRBV29-1 and TRBJ2-5; D is ambiguous. There are 13 residues in the CDR3. The V end lost 3 bases, the J end lost 2 bases, and 10 bases lay between the germline ends. The germline V gene encodes CDR1 SQVTM and CDR2 ANQGSEA. The CDR3 DNA reads as TGCAGCGTTGAGGAAGGCCGACAAGAGACCCAGTACTTC. It codes for CSVEEGRQETQYF.

As DNA, the CDR3 is TGCAGCGTTGTTGGAGTGGGTATGGGGTCCTACGAGCAGTACTTC. Its protein is CSVVGVGMGSYEQYF. The chain couples TRBV29-1 to TRBJ2-7, with D unresolved. Germline loops: CDR1 SQVTM, CDR2 ANQGSEA. The CDR3 contains 15 residues. The V end was cut by 4 bases, the J end by 1 base, with 17 bases between.

The rearrangement joins TRBV7-9 to TRBJ1-4; tentatively, D is TRBD1 (6 bases). Germline V gives CDR1 SEHNR, CDR2 FQNEAQ (reference sequence). Trimming removed 2 bases from V and 6 bases from J, with 10 bases in between. This CDR3 has 14 amino acids. The CDR3 DNA sequence: TGTGCCAGCAGCTTACAGGGGCAGGATGAAAAACTGTTTTTT. This sequence encodes CASSLQGQDEKLFF.